This TCR beta chain was recovered during a study of radiation and T cells in renal cell carcinoma. The germline V gene has CDR1 GTSNPN and CDR2 SVGIG (reference sequence). The CDR3 runs 15 residues. V gave up 4 bases and J gave up 4 bases, with 19 bases separating them. The treatment is: 15 Gy SBRT to primary tumor, nephrectomy 4 weeks later. Sequenced by immunoSEQ multiplex PCR; TCRdb stores in-frame clones only, minus some. Of fewer than 20,000 clones in the sample, 50% to 70% were seen once. The V gene is TRBV30, the J gene TRBJ1-2; D is unresolved. The sequence was obtained from a man aged 45 to 65 with renal cell carcinoma. The specimen was tumor tissue, collected from a patient whose treatment included radiotherapy and nephrectomy. The CDR3 region is CAWKPGEGGRYGYTF. The CDR3 nucleotides are TGTGCCTGGAAACCCGGGGAGGGAGGGCGCTATGGCTACACCTTC.